The text below deals with one T cell receptor beta chain. Its antigen is unidentified. In the study's own analysis: Junction-only immunoSEQ sequences carried no quality scores, so filtering differed. Generated by immunoSEQ multiplex PCR, the TCRdb table keeps only in-frame clones and is missing some. That table furnishes V, J and clone size, whereas the DNA furnished D and trimming. This sample carries about 2,100,000 clones, 85% to 95% of them seen once, and the ten largest clones take under 2%. The CDR3 runs to 16 residues. The germline V gene encodes CDR1 MDHEN and CDR2 SYDVKM. V lost 5 bases and J lost 2; bases outside the gene matches: 5. Naive CD8 cells were CD45RO-negative, positively selected for CCR7, excluding terminally differentiated effector memory CD45RA+ cells. The sample originates from a study of shared clonotypes between healthy human individuals. Study-level background: Contributing individuals were a couple of females and a few males aged 18 to 49. For every donor, three CD4 naive, three CD4 memory, two CD8 naive and one CD8 memory plates were used.

Study-wide findings and caveats: Clonotype sharing among donors was expected to depend on sequencing depth.

This TCR came from a man younger than 35 in good health. Some clones in this sample may be carry-over from other donors' samples. What was sequenced was naive CD8+ T cells from PBMCs. This chain uses TRBV28 with TRBJ2-7, with 14 bases lining up with TRBD2. This CDR3 reads CASSGTSGSWPYEQYF. The DNA of the CDR3 is TGTGCCAGCAGTGGGACTAGCGGGAGTTGGCCCTACGAGCAGTACTTC.